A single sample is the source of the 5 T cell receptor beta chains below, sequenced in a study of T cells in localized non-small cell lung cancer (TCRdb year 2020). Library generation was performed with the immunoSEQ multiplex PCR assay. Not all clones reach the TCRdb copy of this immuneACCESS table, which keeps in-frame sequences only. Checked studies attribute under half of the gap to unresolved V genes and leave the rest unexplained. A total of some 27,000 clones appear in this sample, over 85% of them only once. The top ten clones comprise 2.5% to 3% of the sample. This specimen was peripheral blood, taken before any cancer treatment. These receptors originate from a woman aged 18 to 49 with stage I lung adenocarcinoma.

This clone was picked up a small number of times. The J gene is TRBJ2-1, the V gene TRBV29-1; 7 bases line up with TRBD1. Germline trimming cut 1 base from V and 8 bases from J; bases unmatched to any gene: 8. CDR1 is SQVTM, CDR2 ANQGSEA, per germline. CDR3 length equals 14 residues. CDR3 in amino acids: CSVEVPGQKYEQFF. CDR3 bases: TGCAGCGTTGAAGTACCGGGACAGAAGTATGAGCAGTTCTTC.

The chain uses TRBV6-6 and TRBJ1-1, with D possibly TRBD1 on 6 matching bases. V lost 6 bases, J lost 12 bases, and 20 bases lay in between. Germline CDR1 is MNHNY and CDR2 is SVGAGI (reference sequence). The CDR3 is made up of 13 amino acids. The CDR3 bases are TGTGCCAGCAGCCTATTGGGCAGGGGTGAGACTTTCTTT. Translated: CASSLLGRGETFF.

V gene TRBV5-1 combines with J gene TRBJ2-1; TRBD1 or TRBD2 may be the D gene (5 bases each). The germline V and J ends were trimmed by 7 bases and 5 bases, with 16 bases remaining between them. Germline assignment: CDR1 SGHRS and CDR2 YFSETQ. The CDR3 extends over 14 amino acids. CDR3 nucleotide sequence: TGCGCCAGCGGGAATCGGGTGGGACACAATGAGCAGTTCTTC. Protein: CASGNRVGHNEQFF.

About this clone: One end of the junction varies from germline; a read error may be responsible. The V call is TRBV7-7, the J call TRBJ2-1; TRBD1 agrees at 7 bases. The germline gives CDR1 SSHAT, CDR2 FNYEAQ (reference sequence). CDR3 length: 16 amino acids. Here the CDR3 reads CASSEDRVGAYNEQFF. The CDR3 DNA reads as TGTGCTAGCAGCGAAGACAGGGTCGGGGCCTACAATGAGCAGTTCTTC.

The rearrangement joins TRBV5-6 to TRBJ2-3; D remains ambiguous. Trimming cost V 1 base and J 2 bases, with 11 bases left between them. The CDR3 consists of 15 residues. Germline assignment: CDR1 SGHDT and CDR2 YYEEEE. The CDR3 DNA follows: TGTGCCAGCAGCTTGAGTCAGTTTTACACAGATACGCAGTATTTT. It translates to CASSLSQFYTDTQYF.